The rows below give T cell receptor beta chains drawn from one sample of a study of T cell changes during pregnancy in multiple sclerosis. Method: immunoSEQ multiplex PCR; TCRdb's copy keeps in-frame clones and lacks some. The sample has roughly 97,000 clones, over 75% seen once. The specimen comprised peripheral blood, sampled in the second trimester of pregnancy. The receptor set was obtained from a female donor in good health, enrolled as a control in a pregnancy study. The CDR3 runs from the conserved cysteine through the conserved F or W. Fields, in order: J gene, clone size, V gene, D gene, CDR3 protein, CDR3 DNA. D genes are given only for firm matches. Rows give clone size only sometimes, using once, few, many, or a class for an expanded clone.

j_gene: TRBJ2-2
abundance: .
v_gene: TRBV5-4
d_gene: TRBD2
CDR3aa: CASSRPTSGSGELFF
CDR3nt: TGTGCCAGCAGCCGACCGACTAGCGGGTCCGGGGAGCTGTTTTTT

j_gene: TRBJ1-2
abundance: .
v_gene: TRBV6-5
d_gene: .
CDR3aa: CASSYSRAGEYYGYTF
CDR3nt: TGTGCCAGCAGTTACTCGAGGGCAGGGGAGTACTATGGCTACACCTTC

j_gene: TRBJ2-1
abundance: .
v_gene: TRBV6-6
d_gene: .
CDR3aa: CASSTTTEQFF
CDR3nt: TGTGCCAGCAGCACGACAACTGAGCAGTTCTTC

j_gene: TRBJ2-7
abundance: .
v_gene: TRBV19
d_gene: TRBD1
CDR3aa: CASSTLTGGEQYF
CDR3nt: TGTGCCAGTAGTACCCTGACAGGGGGCGAGCAGTACTTC

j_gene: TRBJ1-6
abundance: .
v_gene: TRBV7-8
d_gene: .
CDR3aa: CASTPTGSSPLHF
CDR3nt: TGTGCCAGCACGCCGACAGGATCTTCACCCCTCCACTTT

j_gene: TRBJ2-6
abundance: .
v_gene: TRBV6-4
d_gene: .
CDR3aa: CASRTNRDFNVLTF
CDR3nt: TGTGCCAGCAGGACCAACCGGGACTTCAACGTCCTGACTTTC

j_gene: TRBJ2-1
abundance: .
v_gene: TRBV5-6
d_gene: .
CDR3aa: CASSRGGALDVYNEQFF
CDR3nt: TGTGCCAGCAGCCGAGGAGGGGCCTTGGATGTCTACAATGAGCAGTTCTTC

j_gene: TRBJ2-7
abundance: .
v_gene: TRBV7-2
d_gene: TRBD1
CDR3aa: CASSSNRGAYEQYF
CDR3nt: TGTGCCAGCAGCTCTAACAGGGGAGCCTACGAGCAGTACTTC

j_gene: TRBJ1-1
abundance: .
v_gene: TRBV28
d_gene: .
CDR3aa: CASSLSDRTAAEAFF
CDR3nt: TGTGCCAGCAGTTTGTCTGACAGGACGGCGGCTGAAGCTTTCTTT

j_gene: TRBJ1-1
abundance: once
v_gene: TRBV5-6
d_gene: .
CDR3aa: CASSRFVPGGNTEAFF
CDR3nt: TGTGCCAGCAGTCGATTTGTACCGGGGGGGAACACTGAAGCTTTCTTT

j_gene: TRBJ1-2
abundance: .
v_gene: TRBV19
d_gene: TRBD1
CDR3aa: CASLNAGTGNYGYTF
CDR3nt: TGTGCCAGTCTTAACGCGGGGACAGGGAACTATGGCTACACCTTC

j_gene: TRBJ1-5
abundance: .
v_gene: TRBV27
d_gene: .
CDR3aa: CASTPGGDSQHF
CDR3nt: TGTGCCAGCACCCCCGGAGGGGATTCCCAGCATTTT

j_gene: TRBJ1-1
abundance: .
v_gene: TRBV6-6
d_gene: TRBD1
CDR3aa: CASSRQGFSTEAFF
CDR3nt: TGTGCCAGCTCACGACAGGGATTTAGCACTGAAGCTTTCTTT

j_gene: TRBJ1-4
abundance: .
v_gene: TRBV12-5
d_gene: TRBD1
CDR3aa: CASGPGQGFEKLFF
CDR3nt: TGTGCTAGTGGCCCGGGACAGGGTTTTGAAAAACTGTTTTTT

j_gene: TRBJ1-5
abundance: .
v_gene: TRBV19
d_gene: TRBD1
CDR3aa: CASTVSETGAVYSNQPQHF
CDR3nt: TGTGCCAGTACGGTTTCGGAGACAGGGGCTGTCTATAGCAATCAGCCCCAGCATTTT

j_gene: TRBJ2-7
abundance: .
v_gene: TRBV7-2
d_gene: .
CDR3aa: CASSLLQGTYEQYF
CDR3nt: TGTGCCAGCAGCTTATTACAGGGCACCTACGAGCAGTACTTC

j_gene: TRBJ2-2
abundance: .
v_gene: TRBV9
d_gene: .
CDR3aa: CASSVSAGATTGGELFF
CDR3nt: TGTGCCAGCAGCGTAAGTGCAGGGGCGACCACTGGCGGGGAGCTGTTTTTT

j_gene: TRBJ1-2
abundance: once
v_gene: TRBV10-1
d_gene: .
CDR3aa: CASSDREGRGYTF
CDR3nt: TGCGCCAGCAGTGACAGGGAGGGCCGAGGCTACACCTTC

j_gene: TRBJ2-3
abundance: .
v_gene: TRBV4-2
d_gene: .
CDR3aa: CASSQSPRLLSTDTQYF
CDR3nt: TGTGCCAGCAGCCAATCCCCTAGACTTCTAAGCACAGATACGCAGTATTTT

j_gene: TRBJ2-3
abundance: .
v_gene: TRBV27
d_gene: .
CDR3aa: CASSLSTGGTSTDTQYF
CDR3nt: TGTGCCAGCAGTTTATCGACTGGGGGCACTAGCACAGATACGCAGTATTTT

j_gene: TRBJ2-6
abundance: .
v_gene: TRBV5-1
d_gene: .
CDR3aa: CASSLAQVGGANVLTF
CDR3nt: TGCGCCAGCAGCTTGGCCCAGGTGGGTGGGGCCAACGTCCTGACTTTC

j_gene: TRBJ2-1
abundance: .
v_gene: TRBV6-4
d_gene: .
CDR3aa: CASSDSAGSVVEQFF
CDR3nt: TGTGCCAGCAGTGACTCGGCAGGGTCAGTAGTAGAGCAGTTCTTC

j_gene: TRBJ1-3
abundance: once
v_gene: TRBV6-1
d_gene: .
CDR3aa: CASSEAHRDGNTIYF
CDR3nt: TGTGCCAGCAGTGAAGCCCACAGGGATGGAAACACCATATATTTT

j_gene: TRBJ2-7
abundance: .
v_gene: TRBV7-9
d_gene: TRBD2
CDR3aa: CASSRGGSGGSYEQYF
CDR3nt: TGTGCCAGCAGCCGGGGTGGTAGCGGGGGATCCTACGAGCAGTACTTC

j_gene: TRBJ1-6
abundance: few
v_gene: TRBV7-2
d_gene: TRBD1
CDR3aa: CASSTRRQGRRSPLHF
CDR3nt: TGTGCCAGCAGCACTCGACGACAGGGTCGTCGTTCACCCCTCCACTTT

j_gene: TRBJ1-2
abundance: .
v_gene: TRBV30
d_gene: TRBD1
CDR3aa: CAWSVGDRDYGYTF
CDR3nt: TGTGCCTGGAGTGTAGGGGACAGGGATTATGGCTACACCTTC

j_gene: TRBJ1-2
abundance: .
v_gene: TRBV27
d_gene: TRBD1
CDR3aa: CASSRTGEDGYTF
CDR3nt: TGTGCCAGCAGTCGAACAGGGGAGGATGGCTACACCTTC

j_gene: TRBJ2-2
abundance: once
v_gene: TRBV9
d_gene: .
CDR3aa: CASSVWRTNTGELFF
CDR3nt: TGTGCCAGCAGCGTTTGGCGGACGAACACCGGGGAGCTGTTTTTT

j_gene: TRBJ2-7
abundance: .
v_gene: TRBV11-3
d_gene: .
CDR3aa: CASSPHTDYEQYF
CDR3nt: TGTGCCAGCAGCCCTCACACAGACTACGAGCAGTACTTC

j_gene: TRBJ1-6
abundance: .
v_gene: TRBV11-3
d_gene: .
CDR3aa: CASSLVHGTSNNSPLHF
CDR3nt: TGTGCCAGCAGCTTAGTCCACGGGACATCCAATAATTCACCCCTCCACTTT

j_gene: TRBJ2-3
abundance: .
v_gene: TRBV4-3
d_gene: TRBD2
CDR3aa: CASSQVSAGGFFTDTQYF
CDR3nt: TGCGCCAGCAGCCAAGTGTCCGCGGGAGGCTTCTTCACAGATACGCAGTATTTT

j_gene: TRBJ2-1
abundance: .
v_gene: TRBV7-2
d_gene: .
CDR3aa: CASSLLSGPYNEQFF
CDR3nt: TGTGCCAGCAGTCTGCTAAGCGGGCCATACAATGAGCAGTTCTTC

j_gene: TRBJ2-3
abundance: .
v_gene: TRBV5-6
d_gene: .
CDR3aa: CASSLKFRLEYF
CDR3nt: TGTGCCAGCAGCTTGAAGTTTCGACTAGAGTATTTT

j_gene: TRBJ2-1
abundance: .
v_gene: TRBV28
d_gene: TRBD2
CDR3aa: CASNGLAGPSGYNEQFF
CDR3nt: TGTGCCAGCAACGGACTAGCGGGACCCTCGGGCTACAATGAGCAGTTCTTC

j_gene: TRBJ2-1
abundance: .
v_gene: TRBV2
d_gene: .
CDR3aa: CASRTASSYNEQFF
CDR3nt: TGTGCCAGCAGGACAGCGTCCTCCTACAATGAGCAGTTCTTC

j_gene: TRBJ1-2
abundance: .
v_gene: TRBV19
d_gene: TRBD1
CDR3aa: CASSIQGQGDGYTF
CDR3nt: TGTGCCAGTAGTATCCAGGGACAGGGCGATGGCTACACCTTC

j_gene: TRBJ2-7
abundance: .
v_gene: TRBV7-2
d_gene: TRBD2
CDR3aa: CASSPSGGAGYEQYF
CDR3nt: TGTGCCAGCAGCCCTAGCGGGGGGGCGGGTTACGAGCAGTACTTC

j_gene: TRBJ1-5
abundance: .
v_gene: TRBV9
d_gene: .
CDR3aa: CASSVSVLYQPQHF
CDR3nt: TGTGCCAGCAGCGTATCGGTCCTTTATCAGCCCCAGCATTTT

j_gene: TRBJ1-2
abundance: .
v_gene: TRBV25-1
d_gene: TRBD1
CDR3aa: CASSERWTGRGYTF
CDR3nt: TGTGCCAGCAGTGAACGGTGGACAGGAAGAGGCTACACCTTC

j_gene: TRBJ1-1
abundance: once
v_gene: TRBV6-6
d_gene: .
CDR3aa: CASSPQVLTEAFF
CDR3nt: TGTGCCAGCAGTCCACAGGTCCTCACTGAAGCTTTCTTT

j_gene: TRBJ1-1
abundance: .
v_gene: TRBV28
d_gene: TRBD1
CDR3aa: CASSETGEDTEAFF
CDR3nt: TGTGCCAGCAGTGAGACAGGGGAGGACACTGAAGCTTTCTTT

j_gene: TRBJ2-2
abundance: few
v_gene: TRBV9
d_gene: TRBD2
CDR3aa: CASSVSGRINGELFF
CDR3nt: TGTGCCAGCAGCGTCAGCGGGAGGATTAACGGGGAGCTGTTTTTT

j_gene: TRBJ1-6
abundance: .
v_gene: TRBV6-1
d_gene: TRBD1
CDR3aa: CASREDRAGPLHF
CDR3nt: TGTGCCAGCAGGGAAGACAGGGCAGGCCCCCTCCACTTT

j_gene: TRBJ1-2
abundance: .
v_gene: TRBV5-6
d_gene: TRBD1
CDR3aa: CASITTGTGWDSGYTF
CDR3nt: TGTGCCAGCATCACCACCGGGACAGGGTGGGATAGTGGCTACACCTTC

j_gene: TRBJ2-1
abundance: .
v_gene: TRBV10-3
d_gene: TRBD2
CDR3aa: CAIRPGLADHNEQFF
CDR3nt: TGTGCCATCAGGCCGGGACTAGCGGACCACAATGAGCAGTTCTTC

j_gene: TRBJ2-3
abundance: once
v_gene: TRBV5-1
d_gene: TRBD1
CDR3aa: CASSLGTDRAGTDTQYF
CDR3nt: TGCGCCAGCAGCTTGGGTACCGACAGGGCTGGCACAGATACGCAGTATTTT

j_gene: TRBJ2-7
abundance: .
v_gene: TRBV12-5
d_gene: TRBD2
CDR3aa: CASLFGEGEQYF
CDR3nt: TGTGCTAGCCTGTTTGGGGAGGGCGAGCAGTACTTC

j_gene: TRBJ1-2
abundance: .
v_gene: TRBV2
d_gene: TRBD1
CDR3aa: CASSGGQGVGGYTF
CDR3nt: TGTGCCAGCAGTGGCGGACAGGGGGTTGGTGGCTACACCTTC

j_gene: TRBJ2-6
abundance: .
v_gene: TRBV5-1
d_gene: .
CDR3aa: CASSLAGGANVLTF
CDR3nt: TGCGCCAGCAGCTTGGCAGGCGGGGCCAACGTCCTGACTTTC

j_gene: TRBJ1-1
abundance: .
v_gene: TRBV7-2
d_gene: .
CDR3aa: CASSLAGSVRGAEAFF
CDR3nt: TGTGCCAGCAGCTTAGCTGGATCTGTCCGGGGGGCTGAAGCTTTCTTT

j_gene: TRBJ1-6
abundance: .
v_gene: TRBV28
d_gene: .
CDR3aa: CASSPGGVRNSPLHF
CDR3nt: TGTGCCAGCAGTCCGGGGGGGGTTAGGAATTCACCCCTCCACTTT